This section outlines one T cell receptor (beta chain) sequence together with its context. Measured with immunoSEQ multiplex PCR; TCRdb has only the in-frame clones, and not every one. The repertoire includes a few hundred thousand clones, 95% to 96% of them detected once, and approximately 0.1% sits in the top ten. The sample belongs to a study of shared clonotypes between healthy human individuals. CD8 cells classed as naive were CD45RO-negative and positively selected for CCR7, excluding terminally differentiated effector memory CD45RA+ cells. Germline trimming cut 0 bases from V and 2 bases from J; bases unmatched to any gene: 5. Germline CDR1 SGHNT, CDR2 YYREEE (reference sequence). The CDR3 covers 17 residues.

The rearrangement joins TRBV5-4 to TRBJ1-4, with 9 bases aligning to TRBD1. The TCR originated in a woman between 25 and 40 years old in good health. Material for sequencing was naive CD8+ T cells sorted from blood. The CDR3 DNA follows: TGTGCCAGCAGCTTGGGACAGGGGGGTTATACTAATGAAAAACTGTTTTTT. This gives the protein CASSLGQGGYTNEKLFF.